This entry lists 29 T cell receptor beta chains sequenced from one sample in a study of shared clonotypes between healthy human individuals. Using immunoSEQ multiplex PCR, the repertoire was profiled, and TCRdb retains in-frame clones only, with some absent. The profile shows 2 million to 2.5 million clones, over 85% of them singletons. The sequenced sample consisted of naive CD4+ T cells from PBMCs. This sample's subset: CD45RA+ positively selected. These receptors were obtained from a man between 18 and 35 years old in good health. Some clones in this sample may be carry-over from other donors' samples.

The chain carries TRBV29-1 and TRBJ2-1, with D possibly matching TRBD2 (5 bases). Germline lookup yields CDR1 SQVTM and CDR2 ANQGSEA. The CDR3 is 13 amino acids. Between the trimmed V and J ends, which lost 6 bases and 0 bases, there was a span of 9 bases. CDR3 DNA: TGCAGCGTCCGAGCGGACTCCTACAATGAGCAGTTCTTC. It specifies CSVRADSYNEQFF.

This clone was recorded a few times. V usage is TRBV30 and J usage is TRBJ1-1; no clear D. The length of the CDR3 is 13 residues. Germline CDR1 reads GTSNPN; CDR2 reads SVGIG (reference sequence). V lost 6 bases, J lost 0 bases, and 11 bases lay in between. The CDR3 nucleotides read TGTGCCTGCCGCCGGGTAATGAACACTGAAGCTTTCTTT. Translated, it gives CACRRVMNTEAFF.

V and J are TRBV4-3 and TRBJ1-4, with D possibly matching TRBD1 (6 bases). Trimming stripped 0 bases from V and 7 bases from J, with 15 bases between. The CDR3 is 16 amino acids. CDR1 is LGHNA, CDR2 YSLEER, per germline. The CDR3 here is CASSQEKRGGSEKLFF. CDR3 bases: TGCGCCAGCAGCCAAGAGAAGCGGGGGGGCAGTGAAAAACTGTTTTTT.

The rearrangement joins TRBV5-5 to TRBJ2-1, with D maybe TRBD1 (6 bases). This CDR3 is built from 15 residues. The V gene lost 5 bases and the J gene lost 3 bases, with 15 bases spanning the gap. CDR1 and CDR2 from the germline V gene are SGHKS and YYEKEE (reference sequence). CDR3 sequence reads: CASRWTAIDYNEQFF. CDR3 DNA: TGTGCCAGCAGGTGGACAGCGATCGACTACAATGAGCAGTTCTTC.

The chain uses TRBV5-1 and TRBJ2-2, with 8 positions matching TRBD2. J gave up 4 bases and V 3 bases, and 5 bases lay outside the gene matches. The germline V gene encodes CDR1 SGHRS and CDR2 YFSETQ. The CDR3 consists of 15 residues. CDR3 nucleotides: TGCGCCAGCAGCTACCTAGCGGGCTCCACCGGGGAGCTGTTTTTT. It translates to CASSYLAGSTGELFF.

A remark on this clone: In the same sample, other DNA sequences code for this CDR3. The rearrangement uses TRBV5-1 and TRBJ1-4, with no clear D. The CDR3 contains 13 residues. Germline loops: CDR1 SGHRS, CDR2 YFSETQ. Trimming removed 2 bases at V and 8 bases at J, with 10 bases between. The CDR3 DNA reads TGCGCCAGCAGCTTTGGAGGCGGGGAAAAACTGTTTTTT. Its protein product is CASSFGGGEKLFF.

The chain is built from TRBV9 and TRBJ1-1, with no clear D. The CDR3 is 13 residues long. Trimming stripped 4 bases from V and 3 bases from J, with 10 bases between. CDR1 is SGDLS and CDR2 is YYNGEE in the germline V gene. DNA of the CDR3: TGTGCCAGCAGCTATGCCGGGGACACTGAAGCTTTCTTT. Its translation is CASSYAGDTEAFF.

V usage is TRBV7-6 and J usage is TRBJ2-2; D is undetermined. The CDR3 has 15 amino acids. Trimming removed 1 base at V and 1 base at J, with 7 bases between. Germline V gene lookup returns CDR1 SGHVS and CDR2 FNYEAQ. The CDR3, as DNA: TGTGCCAGCAGCTTAGGTTTAGGGAACACCGGGGAGCTGTTTTTT. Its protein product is CASSLGLGNTGELFF.

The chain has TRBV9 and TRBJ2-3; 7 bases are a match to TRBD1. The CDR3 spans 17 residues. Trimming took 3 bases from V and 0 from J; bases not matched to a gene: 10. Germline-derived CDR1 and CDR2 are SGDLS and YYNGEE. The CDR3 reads CASSALSGQASTDTQYF. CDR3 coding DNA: TGTGCCAGCAGCGCCCTCTCAGGACAGGCTAGCACAGATACGCAGTATTTT.

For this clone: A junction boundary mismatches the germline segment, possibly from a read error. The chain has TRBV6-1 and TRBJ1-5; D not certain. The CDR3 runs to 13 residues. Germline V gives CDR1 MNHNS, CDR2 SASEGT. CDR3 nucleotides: TGTGCCAACAGTGAAGCAAAGATCCGGCCCCAGCATTTT. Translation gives CANSEAKIRPQHF.

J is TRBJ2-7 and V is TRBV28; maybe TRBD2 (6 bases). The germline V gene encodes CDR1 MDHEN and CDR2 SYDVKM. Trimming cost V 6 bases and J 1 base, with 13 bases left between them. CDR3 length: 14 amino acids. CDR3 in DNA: TGTGCCAGCAGCCTACCCGGGACTTCCTACGAGCAGTACTTC. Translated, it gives CASSLPGTSYEQYF.

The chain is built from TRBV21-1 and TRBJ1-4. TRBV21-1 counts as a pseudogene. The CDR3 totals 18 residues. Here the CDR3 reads CASSKLSSGSSTNEKLFF. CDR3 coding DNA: TGTGCCAGCAGCAAACTCTCAAGCGGATCGTCAACTAATGAAAAACTGTTTTTT.

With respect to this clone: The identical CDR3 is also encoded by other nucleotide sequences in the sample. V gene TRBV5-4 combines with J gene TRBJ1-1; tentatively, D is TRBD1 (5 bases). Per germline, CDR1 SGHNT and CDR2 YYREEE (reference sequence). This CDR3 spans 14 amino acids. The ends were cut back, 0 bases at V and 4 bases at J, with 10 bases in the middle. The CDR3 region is CASSLAGGSTEAFF. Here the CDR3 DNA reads TGTGCCAGCAGCTTGGCCGGGGGGAGCACTGAAGCTTTCTTT.

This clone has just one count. CDR3 sequence (DNA): TGTGCCAGCAGCCGGGACAGGGTTTCCGATGAGCAGTTCTTC. It specifies CASSRDRVSDEQFF. The gene calls are TRBV5-4 and TRBJ2-1; 9 bases are a match to TRBD1. Germline values: CDR1 SGHNT, CDR2 YYREEE (reference sequence). V lost 4 bases to trimming and J lost 8 bases; unmatched junction nucleotides: 7. This CDR3 is built from 14 residues.

The chain's CDR3 is CASGRSSGANVLTF. In DNA, the CDR3 is TGTGCCAGCGGCCGCAGCTCTGGGGCCAACGTCCTGACTTTC. The J gene is TRBJ2-6, the V gene TRBV28; no definite D call. This CDR3 has 14 residues. Germline assignment: CDR1 MDHEN and CDR2 SYDVKM. Trimming took 8 bases from V and 0 from J, leaving 8 bases between them.

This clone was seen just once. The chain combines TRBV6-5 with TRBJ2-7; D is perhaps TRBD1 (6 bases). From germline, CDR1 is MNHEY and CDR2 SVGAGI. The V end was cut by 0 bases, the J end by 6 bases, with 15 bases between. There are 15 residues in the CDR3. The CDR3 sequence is CASSYSTGPYVEQYF. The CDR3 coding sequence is TGTGCCAGCAGTTACTCCACAGGGCCCTACGTCGAGCAGTACTTC.

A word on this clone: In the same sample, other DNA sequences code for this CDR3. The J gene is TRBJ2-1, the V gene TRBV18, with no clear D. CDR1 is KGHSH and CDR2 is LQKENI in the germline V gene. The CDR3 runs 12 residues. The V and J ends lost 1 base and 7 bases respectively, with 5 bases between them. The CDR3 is CASSPRTNEQFF. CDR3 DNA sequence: TGTGCCAGCTCACCACGGACGAATGAGCAGTTCTTC.

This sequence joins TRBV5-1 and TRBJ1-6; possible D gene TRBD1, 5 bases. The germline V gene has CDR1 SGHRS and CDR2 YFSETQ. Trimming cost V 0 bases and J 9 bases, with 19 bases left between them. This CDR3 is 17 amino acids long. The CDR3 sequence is CASSLDGVPHRGSPLHF. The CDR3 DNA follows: TGCGCCAGCAGCTTGGATGGGGTACCACATAGGGGTTCACCCCTCCACTTT.

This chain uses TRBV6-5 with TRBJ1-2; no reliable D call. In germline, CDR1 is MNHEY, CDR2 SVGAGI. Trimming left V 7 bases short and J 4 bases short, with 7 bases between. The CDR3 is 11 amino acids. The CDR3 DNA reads TGTGCCAGCACCGATGGCTATGGCTACACCTTC. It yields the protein CASTDGYGYTF.

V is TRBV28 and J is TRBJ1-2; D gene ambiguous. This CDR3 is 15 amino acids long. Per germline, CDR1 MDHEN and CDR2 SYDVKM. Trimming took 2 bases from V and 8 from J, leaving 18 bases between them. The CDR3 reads CASSLGRIPAPGYTF. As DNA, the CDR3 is TGTGCCAGCAGTTTAGGCCGGATTCCCGCCCCCGGCTACACCTTC.

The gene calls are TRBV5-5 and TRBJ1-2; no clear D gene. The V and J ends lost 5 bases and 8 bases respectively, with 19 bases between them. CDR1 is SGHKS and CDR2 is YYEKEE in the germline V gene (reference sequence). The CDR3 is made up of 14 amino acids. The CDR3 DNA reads TGTGCCAGCAGGACCACCAGAGGGAAAGGGGGCTACACCTTC. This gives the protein CASRTTRGKGGYTF.

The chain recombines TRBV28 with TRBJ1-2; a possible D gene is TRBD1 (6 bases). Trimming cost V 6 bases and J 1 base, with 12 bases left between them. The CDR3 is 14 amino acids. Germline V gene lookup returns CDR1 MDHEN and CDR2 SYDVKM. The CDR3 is CASRGGQLNYGYTF. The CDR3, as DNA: TGTGCCAGCAGAGGGGGGCAGCTTAACTATGGCTACACCTTC.

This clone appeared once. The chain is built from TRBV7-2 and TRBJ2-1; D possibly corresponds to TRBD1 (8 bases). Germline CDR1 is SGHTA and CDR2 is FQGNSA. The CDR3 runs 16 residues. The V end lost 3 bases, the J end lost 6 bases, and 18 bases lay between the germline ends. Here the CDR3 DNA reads TGTGCCAGCAGCTTTAACCGACAGGGGAGGGGCAATGAGCAGTTCTTC. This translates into CASSFNRQGRGNEQFF.

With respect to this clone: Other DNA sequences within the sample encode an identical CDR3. This CDR3 is CASSTTGREKLFF. CDR3 nucleotides: TGTGCCAGTTCAACCACCGGCAGGGAAAAACTGTTTTTT. The chain is built from TRBV19 and TRBJ1-4; D is unclear. The V gene's germline CDR1 is LNHDA and CDR2 SQIVND (reference sequence). This CDR3 contains 13 residues. V was cut by 8 bases and J by 8 bases, with 15 bases left in between.

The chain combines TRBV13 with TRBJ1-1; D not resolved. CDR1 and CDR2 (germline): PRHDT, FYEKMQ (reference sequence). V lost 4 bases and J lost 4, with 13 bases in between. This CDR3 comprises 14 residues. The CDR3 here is CASSSDWDTTEAFF. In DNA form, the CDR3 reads TGTGCCAGCAGCTCTGACTGGGATACCACTGAAGCTTTCTTT.

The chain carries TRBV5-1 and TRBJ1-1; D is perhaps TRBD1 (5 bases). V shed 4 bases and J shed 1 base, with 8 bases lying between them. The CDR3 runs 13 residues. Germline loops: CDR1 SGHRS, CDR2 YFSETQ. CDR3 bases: TGCGCCAGCAGCACGGGGGGGAACACTGAAGCTTTCTTT. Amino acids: CASSTGGNTEAFF.

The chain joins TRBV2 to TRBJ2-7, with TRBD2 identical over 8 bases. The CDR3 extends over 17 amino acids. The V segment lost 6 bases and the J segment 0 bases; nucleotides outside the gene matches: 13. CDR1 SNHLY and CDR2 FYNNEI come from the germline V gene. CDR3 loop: CASRFGASGYGSYEQYF. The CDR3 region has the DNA TGTGCCAGCAGGTTTGGGGCTAGCGGGTATGGCTCCTACGAGCAGTACTTC.

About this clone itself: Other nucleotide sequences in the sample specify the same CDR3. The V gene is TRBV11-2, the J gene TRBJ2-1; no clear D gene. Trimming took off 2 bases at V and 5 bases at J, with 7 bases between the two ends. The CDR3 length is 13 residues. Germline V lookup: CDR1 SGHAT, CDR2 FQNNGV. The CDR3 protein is CASSLSQNNEQFF. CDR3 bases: TGTGCCAGCAGCTTAAGTCAGAACAATGAGCAGTTCTTC.

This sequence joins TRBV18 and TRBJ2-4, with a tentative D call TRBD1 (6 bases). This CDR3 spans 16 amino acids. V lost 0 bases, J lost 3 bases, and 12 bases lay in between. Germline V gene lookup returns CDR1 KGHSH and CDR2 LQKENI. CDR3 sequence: CASSPPPDRNKNIQYF. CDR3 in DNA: TGTGCCAGCTCACCACCCCCAGACAGGAACAAAAACATTCAGTACTTC. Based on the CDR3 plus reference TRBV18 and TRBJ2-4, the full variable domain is NAGVMQNPRHLVRRRGQEARLRCSPMKGHSHVYWYRQLPEEGLKFMVYLQKENIIDESGMPKERFSAEFPKEGPSILRIQQVVRGDSAAYFCASSPPPDRNKNIQYFGAGTRLSVL.